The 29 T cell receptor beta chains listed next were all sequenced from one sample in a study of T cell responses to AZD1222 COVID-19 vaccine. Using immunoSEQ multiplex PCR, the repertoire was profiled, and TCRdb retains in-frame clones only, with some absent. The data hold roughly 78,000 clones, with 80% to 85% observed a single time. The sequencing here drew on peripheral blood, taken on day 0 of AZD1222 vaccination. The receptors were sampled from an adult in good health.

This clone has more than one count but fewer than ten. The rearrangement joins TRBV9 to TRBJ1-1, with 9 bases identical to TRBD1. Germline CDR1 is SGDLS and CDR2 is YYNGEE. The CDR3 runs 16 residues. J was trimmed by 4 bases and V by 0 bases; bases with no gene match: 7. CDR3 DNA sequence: TGTGCCAGCAGCGTAGAACCGACAGGGGGGTTCACTGAAGCTTTCTTT. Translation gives CASSVEPTGGFTEAFF. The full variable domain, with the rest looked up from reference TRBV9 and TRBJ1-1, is DSGVTQTPKHLITATGQRVTLRCSPRSGDLSVYWYQQSLDQGLQFLIQYYNGEERAKGNILERFSAQQFPDLHSELNLSSLELGDSALYFCASSVEPTGGFTEAFFGQGTRLTVV.

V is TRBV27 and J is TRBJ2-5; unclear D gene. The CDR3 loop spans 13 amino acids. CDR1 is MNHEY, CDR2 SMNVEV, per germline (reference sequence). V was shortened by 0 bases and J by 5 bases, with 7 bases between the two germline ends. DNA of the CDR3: TGTGCCAGCAGTTTATCTCAGAGGGAGACCCAGTACTTC. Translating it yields CASSLSQRETQYF.

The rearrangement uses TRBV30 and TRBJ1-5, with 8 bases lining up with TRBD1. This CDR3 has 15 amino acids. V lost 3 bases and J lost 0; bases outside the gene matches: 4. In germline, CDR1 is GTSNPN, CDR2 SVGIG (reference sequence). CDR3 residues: CAWSGDRNSNQPQHF. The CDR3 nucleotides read TGTGCCTGGAGCGGGGACAGGAATAGCAATCAGCCCCAGCATTTT.

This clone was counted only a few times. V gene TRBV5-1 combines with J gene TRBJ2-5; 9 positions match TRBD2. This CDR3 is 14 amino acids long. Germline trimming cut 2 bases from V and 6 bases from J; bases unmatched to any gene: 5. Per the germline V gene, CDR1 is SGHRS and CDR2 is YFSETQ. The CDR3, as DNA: TGCGCCAGCAGCTTAGCGGGAGGCGAGAAGACCCAGTACTTC. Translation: CASSLAGGEKTQYF.

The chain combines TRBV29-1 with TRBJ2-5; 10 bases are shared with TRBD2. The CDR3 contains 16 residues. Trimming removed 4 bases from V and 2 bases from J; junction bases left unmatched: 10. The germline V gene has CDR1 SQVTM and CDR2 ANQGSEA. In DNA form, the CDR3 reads TGCAGCGTTGCGCTGAGCGGGAGGGTTGGGCAAGAGACCCAGTACTTC. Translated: CSVALSGRVGQETQYF.

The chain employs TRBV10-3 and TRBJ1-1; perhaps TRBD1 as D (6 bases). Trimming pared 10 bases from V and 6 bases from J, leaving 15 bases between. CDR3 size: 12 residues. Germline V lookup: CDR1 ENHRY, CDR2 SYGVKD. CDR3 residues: CATGDTNAEAFF. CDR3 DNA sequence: TGTGCCACCGGGGACACCAACGCTGAAGCTTTCTTT.

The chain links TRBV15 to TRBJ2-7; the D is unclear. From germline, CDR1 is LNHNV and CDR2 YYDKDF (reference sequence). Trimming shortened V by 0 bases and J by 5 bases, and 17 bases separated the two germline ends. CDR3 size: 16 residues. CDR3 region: CATSRETDDRTNEQYF. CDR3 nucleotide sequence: TGTGCCACCAGCAGAGAGACCGATGATCGGACGAACGAGCAGTACTTC.

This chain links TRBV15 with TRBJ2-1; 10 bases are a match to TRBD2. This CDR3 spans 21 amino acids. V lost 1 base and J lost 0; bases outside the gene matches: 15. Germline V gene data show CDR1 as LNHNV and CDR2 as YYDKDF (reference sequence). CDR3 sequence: CATSRGGASGSTPGSYNEQFF. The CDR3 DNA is TGTGCCACCAGCAGAGGAGGGGCTAGCGGGAGTACTCCGGGCTCCTACAATGAGCAGTTCTTC.

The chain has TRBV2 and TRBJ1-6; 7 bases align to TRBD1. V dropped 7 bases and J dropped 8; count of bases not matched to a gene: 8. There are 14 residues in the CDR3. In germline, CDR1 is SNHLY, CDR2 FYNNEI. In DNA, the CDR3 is TGTGCCAGCACTCGGCCAGGGGGTGATTCACCCCTCCACTTT. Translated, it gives CASTRPGGDSPLHF.

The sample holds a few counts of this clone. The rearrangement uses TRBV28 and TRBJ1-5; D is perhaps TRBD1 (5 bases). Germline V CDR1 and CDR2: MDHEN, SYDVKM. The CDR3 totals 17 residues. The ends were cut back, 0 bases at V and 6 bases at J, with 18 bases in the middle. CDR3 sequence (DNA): TGTGCCAGCAGTTTATGGGGCCGGGACCAGGTGACTCAGCCCCAGCATTTT. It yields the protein CASSLWGRDQVTQPQHF.

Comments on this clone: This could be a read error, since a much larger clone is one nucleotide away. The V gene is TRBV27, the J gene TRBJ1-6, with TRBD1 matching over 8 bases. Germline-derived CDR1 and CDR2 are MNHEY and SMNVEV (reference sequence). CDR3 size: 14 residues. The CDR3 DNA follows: TGTGTCAGCAGTGGACAGGGCCTTAATTCACCCCTCCACTTT. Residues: CVSSGQGLNSPLHF.

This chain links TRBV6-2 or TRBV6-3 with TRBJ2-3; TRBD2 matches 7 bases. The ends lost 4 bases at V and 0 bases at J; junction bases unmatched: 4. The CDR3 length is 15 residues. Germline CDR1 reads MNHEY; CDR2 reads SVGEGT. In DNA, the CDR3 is TGTGCCAGCAGTTTAAGCGGGGTCAGCACAGATACGCAGTATTTT. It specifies CASSLSGVSTDTQYF.

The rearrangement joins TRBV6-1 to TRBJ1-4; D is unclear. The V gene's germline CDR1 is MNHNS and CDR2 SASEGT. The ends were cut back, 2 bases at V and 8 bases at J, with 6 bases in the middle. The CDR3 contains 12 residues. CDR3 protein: CASSEWYEKLFF. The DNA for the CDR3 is TGTGCCAGCAGTGAATGGTACGAAAAACTGTTTTTT.

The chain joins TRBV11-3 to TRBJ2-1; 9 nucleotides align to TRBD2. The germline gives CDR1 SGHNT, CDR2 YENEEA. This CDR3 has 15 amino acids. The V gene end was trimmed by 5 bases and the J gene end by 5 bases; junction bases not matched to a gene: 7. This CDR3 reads CASSQWAGGHNEQFF. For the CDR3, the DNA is TGTGCCAGCAGCCAGTGGGCGGGAGGGCACAATGAGCAGTTCTTC.

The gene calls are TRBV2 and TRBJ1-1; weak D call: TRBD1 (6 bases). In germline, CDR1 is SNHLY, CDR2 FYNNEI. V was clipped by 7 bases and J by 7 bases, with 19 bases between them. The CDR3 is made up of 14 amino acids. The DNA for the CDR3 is TGTGCCAGCAAGGGGGAGAAGGGTCCGCTTGAAGCTTTCTTT. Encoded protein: CASKGEKGPLEAFF.

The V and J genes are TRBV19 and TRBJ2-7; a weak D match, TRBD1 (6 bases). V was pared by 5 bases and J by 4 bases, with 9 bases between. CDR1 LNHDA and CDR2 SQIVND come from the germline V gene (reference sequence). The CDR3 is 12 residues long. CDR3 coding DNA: TGTGCCAGTAGTGGGACACATTACGAGCAGTACTTC. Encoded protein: CASSGTHYEQYF.

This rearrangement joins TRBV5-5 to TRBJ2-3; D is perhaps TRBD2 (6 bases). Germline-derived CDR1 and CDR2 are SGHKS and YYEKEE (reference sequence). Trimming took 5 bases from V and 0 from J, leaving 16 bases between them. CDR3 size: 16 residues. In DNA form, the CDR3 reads TGTGCCAGCAGACCGCTAGCGTATCCTAGCACAGATACGCAGTATTTT. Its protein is CASRPLAYPSTDTQYF.

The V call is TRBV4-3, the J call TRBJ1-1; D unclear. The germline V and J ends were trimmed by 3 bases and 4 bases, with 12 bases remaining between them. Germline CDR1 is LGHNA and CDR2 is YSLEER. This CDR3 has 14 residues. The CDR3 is CASSQGVSGTEAFF. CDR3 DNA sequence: TGCGCCAGCAGCCAGGGAGTCTCGGGCACTGAAGCTTTCTTT.

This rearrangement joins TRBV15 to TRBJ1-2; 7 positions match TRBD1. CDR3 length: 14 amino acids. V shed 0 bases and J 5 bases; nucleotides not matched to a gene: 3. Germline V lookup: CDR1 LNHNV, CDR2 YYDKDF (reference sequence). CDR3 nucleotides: TGTGCCACCAGCAGAGAGACAGGGTCGTATGGCTACACCTTC. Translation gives CATSRETGSYGYTF.

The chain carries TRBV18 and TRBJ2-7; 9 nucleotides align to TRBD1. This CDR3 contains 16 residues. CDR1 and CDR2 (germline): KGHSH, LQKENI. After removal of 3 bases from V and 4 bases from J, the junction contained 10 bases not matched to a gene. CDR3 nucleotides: TGTGCCAGCTCACCTCGCTCACAGGGGGCAGGTTACGAGCAGTACTTC. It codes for CASSPRSQGAGYEQYF.

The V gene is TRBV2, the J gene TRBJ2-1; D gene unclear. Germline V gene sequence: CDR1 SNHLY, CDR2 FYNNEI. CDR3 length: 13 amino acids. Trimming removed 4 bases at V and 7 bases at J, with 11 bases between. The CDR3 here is CASSAPTRNEQFF. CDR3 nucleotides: TGTGCCAGCAGTGCGCCAACGCGGAATGAGCAGTTCTTC.

The CDR3 sequence is CASSLSPGTPKGYEQYF. CDR3 sequence (DNA): TGCGCCAGCAGCCTAAGTCCTGGGACACCAAAGGGCTACGAGCAGTACTTC. The J gene is TRBJ2-7, the V gene TRBV4-3; a possible D gene is TRBD1 (6 bases). V was clipped by 4 bases and J by 3 bases, with 22 bases between them. CDR3 length: 17 residues. Per germline, CDR1 LGHNA and CDR2 YSLEER.

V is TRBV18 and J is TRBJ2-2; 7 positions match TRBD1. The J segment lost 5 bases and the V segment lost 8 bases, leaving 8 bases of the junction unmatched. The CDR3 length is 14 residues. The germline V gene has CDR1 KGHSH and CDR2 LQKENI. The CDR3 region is CASRKTGTTGELFF. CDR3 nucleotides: TGTGCCAGCCGGAAGACAGGGACGACCGGGGAGCTGTTTTTT.

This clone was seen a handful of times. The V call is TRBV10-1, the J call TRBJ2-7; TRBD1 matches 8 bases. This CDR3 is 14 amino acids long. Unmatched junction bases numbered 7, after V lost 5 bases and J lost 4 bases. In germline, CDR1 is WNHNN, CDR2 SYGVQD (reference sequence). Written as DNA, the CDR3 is TGCGCCAGCAGTCCGGGGACAGGTTCGTACGAGCAGTACTTC. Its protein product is CASSPGTGSYEQYF.

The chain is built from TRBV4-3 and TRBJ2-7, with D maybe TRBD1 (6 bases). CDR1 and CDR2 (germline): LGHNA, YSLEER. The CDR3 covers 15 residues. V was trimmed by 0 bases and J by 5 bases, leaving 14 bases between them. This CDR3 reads CASSQDFHRADEQYF. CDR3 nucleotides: TGCGCCAGCAGCCAAGACTTCCACAGGGCCGACGAGCAGTACTTC.

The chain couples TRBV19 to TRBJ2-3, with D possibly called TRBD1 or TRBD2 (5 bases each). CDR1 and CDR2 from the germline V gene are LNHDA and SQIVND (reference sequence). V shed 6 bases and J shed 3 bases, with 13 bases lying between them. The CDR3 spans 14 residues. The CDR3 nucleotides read TGTGCCAGTAGGCCCCAGGGCGGGACAGATACGCAGTATTTT. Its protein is CASRPQGGTDTQYF.

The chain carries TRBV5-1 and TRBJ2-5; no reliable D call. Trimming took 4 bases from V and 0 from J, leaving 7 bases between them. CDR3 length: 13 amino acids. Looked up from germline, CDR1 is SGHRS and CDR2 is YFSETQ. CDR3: CASSKSYQETQYF. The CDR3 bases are TGCGCCAGCAGCAAGTCTTACCAAGAGACCCAGTACTTC.

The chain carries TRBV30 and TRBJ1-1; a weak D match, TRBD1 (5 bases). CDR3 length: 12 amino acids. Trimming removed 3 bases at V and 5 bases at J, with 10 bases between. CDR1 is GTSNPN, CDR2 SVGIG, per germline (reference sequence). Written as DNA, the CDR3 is TGTGCCTGGAGGGCAGGGAGGACTGAAGCTTTCTTT. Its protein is CAWRAGRTEAFF. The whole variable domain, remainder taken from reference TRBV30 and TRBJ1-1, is SQTIHQWPATLVQPVGSPLSLECTVEGTSNPNLYWYRQAAGRGLQLLFYSVGIGQISSEVPQNLSASRPQDRQFILSSKKLLLSDSGFYLCAWRAGRTEAFFGQGTRLTVV.

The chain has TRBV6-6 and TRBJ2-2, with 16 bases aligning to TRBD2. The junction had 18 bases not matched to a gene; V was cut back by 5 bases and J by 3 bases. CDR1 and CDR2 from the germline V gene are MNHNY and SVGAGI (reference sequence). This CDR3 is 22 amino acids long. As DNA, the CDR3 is TGTGCCAGCAGTCACGACTACTTCCCGGGACTAGCGGGAGGGTCCCACACCGGGGAGCTGTTTTTT. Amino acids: CASSHDYFPGLAGGSHTGELFF.